This record concerns one T cell receptor (beta chain) sequence. It lacks a known antigen. No much larger clone is present one base from it, and per-base qualities are unavailable. Using the deep immunoSEQ assay, multiplex PCR amplified TCR CDR3 regions from genomic DNA. For each cell subset, the extracted genomic DNA was distributed evenly across all wells of several immunoSEQ 96-well plates, and each plate served as one replicate. For sorted subsets, about 200 ng genomic DNA, equal to 25,000 to 35,000 T cell genomes, was loaded into each replicate PCR. Purified libraries were measured with a Qubit 3.0 fluorometer, size-checked on a Bioanalyzer 2100, and measured again with the KAPA Library Quantification kit. Every immunoSEQ 96-well plate was sequenced on a dedicated single-read 150-cycle Illumina NextSeq 550 flow cell. For the original study's pipeline: The immunoSEQ output contained only junctional sequences without quality scores, so filtering could not match that applied to full-length reads. To assign V/J genes and CDR3, sequences were annotated against IMGT germline references using PyIR, a Python wrapper for IgBLAST v1.9. Any read was removed if the V/J assignment was weak (E-value above 1e-6), the CDR3 was missing, or the read contained stop codons, out-of-frame junctions, or ambiguous translated residues. A V3J clonotype was defined by an identical inferred V gene, J gene, and CDR3 amino acid sequence. Percentage overlap between repertoires was computed as shared unique clonotypes divided by the size of the smaller repertoire. Three approaches were used to assess repertoire richness: RTK rarefaction, the Chao1 estimator, and Recon v2.1 estimates of unobserved clonotypes. Generation probabilities were computed with OLGA for all TCRbeta clonotypes obtained by the gDNA method from several donors. Sourced from immuneACCESS, this table was stored by TCRdb with only in-frame sequences that have V and J called. A share of the clones is absent; for the studies checked, an unresolved V gene accounts for under half, and the remainder has no known explanation. V, J and clone size were drawn from that table, and D and trimming were deduced from the DNA. Within this sample are 1 million to 1.2 million clones, with approximately 77% of them counted one time only. The top ten clones comprise roughly 0.82% of the sample.

This sample stems from a study of shared clonotypes between healthy human individuals (dated by TCRdb to 2019 to 2021). Study-wide context: A few men and a couple of women, aged 18 to 49 years, made up the cohort. For each donor, CD4 naive and CD4 memory were each given three plates, CD8 naive was given two plates, and CD8 memory was given one plate. The study deeply sequenced blood TCR repertoires of roughly five healthy adults to estimate repertoire size and the extent of clonotype sharing between individuals. Different laboratories and diverse techniques were used to prepare libraries and sequence TCR repertoires, to increase sequencing depth and limit assay-specific biases. Leukapheresis yielded between about 0.9 and 8.9 billion PBMCs per donor.

Donors were healthy HIV-negative adults with no recently reported acute infections or vaccinations. Only Caucasian adults living in Nashville, Tennessee, USA were represented among the donors. CD4+ T cells were enriched by magnetic negative selection, after which naive cells were positively selected on CD45RA and the negative fraction was taken as the memory subset. Blood was collected by leukapheresis, and PBMCs were isolated by Ficoll-Histopaque density gradient centrifugation and then cryopreserved in liquid nitrogen vapor phase. Analytical flow cytometry was used to check the purity and quantity of each magnetically sorted T cell population. Each sorted fraction had its genomic DNA isolated and then quantified by UV absorbance on a Nanodrop 2000c. V loses 5 bases at its end and J loses 4 bases; junction bases beyond the gene matches: 6. The CDR3 contains 15 residues, cysteine and phenylalanine counted. The DNA shown is the 45-base CDR3, in frame from base 1. Per the germline V gene, SGHVS is the CDR1 and FNYEAQ is the CDR2.

Broad study findings and their caveats: Sampling was restricted to blood, and TCR repertoires in tissue are likely to differ from TCR repertoires in blood. The small number of donors limited the genetic and exposure-history diversity represented. Across a handful of donors, around 5% of naive CD4, around 3.3% of naive CD8, roughly 2.3% of memory CD4, and roughly 0.4% of memory CD8 clonotypes were shared. Compared with non-shared clonotypes, the clonotypes found in all four sorted-subset donors had higher generation probabilities. Even with the large sequencing depth, rarefaction of the sorted-subset datasets indicated that sequencing was incomplete. Pairwise subsampling indicated that sequencing depth was expected to affect the degree of clonotype sharing among donors. Naive subsets generally had larger estimated clonotype richness than memory subsets did.

The receptor was derived from a young man in good health. Some clones in this sample may be carry-over from other donors' samples. Sequenced material: memory CD4+ T cells from PBMCs. The sample's cell subset or site label is to be understood as: CD45RA-negative fraction. The sequence links TRBV7-6 to TRBJ2-1, with 9 middle bases fitting TRBD1. Read as DNA, the sequence is TGTGCCAGCAGCCAGACAGGGGGTGTATACAATGAGCAGTTCTTC. Its protein product is CASSQTGGVYNEQFF.